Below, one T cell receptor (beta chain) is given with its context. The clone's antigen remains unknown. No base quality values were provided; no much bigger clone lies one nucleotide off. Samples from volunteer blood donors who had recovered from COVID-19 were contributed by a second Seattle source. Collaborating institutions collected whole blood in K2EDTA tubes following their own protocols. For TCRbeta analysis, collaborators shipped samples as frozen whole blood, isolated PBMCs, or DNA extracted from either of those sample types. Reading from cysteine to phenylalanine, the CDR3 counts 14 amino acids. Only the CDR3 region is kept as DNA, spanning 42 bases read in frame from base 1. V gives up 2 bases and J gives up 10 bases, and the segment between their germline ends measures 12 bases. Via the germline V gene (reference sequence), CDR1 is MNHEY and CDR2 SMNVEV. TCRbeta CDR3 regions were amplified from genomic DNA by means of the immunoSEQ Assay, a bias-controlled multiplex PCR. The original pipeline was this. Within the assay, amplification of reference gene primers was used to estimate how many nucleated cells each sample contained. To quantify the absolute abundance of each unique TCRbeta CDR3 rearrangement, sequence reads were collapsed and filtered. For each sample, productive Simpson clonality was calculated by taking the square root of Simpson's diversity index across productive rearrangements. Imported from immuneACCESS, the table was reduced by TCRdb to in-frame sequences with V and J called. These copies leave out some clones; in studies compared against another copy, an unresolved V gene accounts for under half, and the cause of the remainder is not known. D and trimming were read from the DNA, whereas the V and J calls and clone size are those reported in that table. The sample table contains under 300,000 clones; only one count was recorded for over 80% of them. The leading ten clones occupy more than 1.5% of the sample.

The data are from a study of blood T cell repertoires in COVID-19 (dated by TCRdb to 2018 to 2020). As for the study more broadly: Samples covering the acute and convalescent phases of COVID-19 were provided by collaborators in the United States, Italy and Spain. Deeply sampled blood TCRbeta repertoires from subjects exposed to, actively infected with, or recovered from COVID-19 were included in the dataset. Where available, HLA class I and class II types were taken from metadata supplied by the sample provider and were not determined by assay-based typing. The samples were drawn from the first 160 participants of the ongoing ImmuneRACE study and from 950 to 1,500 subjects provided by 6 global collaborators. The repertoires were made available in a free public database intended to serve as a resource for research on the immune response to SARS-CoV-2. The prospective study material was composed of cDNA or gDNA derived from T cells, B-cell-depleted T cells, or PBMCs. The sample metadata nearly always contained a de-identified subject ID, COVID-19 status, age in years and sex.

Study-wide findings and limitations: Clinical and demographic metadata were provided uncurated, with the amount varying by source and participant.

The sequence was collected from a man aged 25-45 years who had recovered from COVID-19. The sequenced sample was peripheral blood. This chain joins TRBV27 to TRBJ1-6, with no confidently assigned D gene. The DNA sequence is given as TGTGCCAGCAGTTTAGGGAGGGCCCGGTCACCCCTCCACTTT. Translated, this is CASSLGRARSPLHF.